This T cell receptor (beta chain) was identified in a study of cytomegalovirus exposure and HLA in healthy donors. Study conclusions and caveats: There was a cluster of highly shared sequence variants that was likely a sequencing artifact.

Vbeta (60) and Jbeta (13) primers were used in the PCR. The method was immunoSEQ multiplex PCR; TCRdb's version includes in-frame clones alone and lacks a portion of them. The sample lists roughly 110,000 clones; approximately 80% were seen once. This clone is a singleton in its sample. Its target is unknown. Germline-derived CDR1 and CDR2 are SEHNR and FQNEAQ (reference sequence). CDR3 length equals 13 residues. Between the trimmed V and J ends, which lost 2 bases and 12 bases, there was a span of 16 bases. Source material: PBMCs. V and J are TRBV7-9 and TRBJ1-1; D is possibly TRBD1 (5 bases). The source of this sequence is a man aged 35 to 55 in good health and CMV-seropositive. The CDR3 reads CASSLTGQAGSFF. CDR3 DNA: TGTGCCAGCAGCTTAACCGGACAAGCCGGGTCTTTCTTT. The entire variable domain, with the rest obtained from reference TRBV7-9 and TRBJ1-1, is as follows: DTGVSQNPRHKITKRGQNVTFRCDPISEHNRLYWYRQTLGQGPEFLTYFQNEAQLEKSRLLSDRFSAERPKGSFSTLEIQRTEQGDSAMYLCASSLTGQAGSFFGQGTRLTVV.